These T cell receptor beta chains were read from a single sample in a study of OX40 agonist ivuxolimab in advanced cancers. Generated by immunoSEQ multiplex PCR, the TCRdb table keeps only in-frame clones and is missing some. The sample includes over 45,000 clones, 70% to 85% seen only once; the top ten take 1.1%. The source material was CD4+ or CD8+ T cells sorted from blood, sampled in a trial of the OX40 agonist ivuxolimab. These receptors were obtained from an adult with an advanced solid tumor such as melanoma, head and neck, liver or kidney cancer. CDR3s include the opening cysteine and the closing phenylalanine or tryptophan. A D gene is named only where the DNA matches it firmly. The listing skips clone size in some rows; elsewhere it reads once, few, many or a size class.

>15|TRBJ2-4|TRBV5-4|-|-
CASSAGQVAKNIQYF
TGTGCCAGCAGCGCTGGACAAGTAGCCAAAAACATTCAGTACTTC
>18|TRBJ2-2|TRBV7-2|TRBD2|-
CASRSGLAGGRATGELFF
TGTGCCAGCAGGTCAGGACTAGCGGGGGGGCGTGCCACCGGGGAGCTGTTTTTT
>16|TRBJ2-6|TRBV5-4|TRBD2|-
CASSPGGFSGANVLTF
TGTGCCAGCAGCCCGGGAGGGTTCTCTGGGGCCAACGTCCTGACTTTC
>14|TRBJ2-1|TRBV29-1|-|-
CSVLTGSSYNEQFF
TGCAGCGTCCTAACAGGGAGCTCCTACAATGAGCAGTTCTTC
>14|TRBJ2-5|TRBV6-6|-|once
CASSYLATGETQYF
TGTGCCAGCAGTTACTTAGCTACCGGGGAGACCCAGTACTTC
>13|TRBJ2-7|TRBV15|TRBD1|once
CATSLTGAGEQYF
TGTGCCACCAGCTTGACAGGGGCGGGAGAGCAGTACTTC
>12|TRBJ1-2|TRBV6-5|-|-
CASSPREGGYTF
TGTGCCAGCAGCCCCAGGGAGGGTGGCTACACCTTC
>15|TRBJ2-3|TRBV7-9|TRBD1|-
CASSLQTGSTDTQYF
TGTGCCAGCAGCCTCCAGACAGGGAGCACAGATACGCAGTATTTT
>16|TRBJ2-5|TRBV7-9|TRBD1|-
CASSRWSDRGMETQYF
TGTGCCAGCAGCCGATGGTCGGACAGGGGGATGGAGACCCAGTACTTC
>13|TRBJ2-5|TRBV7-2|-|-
CASSGGLRETQYF
TGTGCCAGCAGCGGCGGATTGAGGGAGACCCAGTACTTC
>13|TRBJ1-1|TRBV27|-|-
CASSLKLNTEAFF
TGTGCCAGCAGCCTCAAGCTAAACACTGAAGCTTTCTTT
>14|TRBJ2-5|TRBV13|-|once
CASSLGGQVRTQYF
TGTGCCAGCAGCTTGGGCGGCCAAGTTAGGACCCAGTACTTC
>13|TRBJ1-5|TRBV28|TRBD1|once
CASRQGGNQPQHF
TGTGCCAGCCGACAGGGAGGCAATCAGCCCCAGCATTTT
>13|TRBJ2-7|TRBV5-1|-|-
CASSLLSNSEQYF
TGCGCCAGCAGCTTGCTCAGTAACTCCGAGCAGTACTTC
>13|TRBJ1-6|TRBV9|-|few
CASSVGPDSPLHF
TGTGCCAGCAGCGTAGGCCCGGATTCACCCCTCCACTTT
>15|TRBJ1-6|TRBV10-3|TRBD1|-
CAIAAGTVNNSPLHF
TGTGCCATCGCTGCTGGGACAGTAAATAATTCACCCCTCCACTTT
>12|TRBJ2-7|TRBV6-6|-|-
CATGHLSYEQYF
TGTGCCACCGGACACCTCTCCTACGAGCAGTACTTC
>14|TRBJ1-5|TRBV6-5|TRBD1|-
CASKKQGAGQPQHF
TGTGCCAGCAAAAAACAGGGGGCAGGTCAGCCCCAGCATTTT
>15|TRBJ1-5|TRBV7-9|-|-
CASSQGIGARSAQHF
TGTGCCAGCAGCCAGGGGATAGGGGCCCGATCAGCCCAGCATTTT
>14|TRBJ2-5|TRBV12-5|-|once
CASGMTGSQETQYF
TGTGCTAGTGGTATGACCGGGAGCCAGGAGACCCAGTACTTC
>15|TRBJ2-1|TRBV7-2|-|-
CASSLALGAVNEQFF
TGTGCCAGCAGCTTAGCCCTGGGTGCGGTCAATGAGCAGTTCTTC
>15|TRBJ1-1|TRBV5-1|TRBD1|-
CASSLGGTAGTEAFF
TGCGCCAGCAGCTTGGGAGGGACAGCGGGTACTGAAGCTTTCTTT
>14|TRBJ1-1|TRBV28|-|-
CASTLLGNQGEAFF
TGTGCCAGCACCTTACTTGGGAACCAGGGCGAAGCTTTCTTT
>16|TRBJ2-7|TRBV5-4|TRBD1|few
CASSSETGVSSYEQYF
TGTGCCAGCAGCTCGGAGACAGGGGTCAGCTCCTACGAGCAGTACTTC
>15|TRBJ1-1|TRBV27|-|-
CASSLQGHRNTEAFF
TGTGCCAGCAGTTTACAGGGGCACCGGAACACTGAAGCTTTCTTT
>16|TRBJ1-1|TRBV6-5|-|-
CASSYTNTGIYTEAFF
TGTGCCAGCAGTTACACCAACACAGGGATCTACACTGAAGCTTTCTTT
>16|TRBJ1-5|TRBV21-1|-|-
CASSKEAGSSNQPQHF
TGTGCCAGCAGCAAAGAGGCAGGGTCGAGCAATCAGCCCCAGCATTTT
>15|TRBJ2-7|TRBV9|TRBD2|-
CASSVASGGAYEQYF
TGTGCCAGCAGCGTAGCTTCGGGGGGGGCCTACGAGCAGTACTTC
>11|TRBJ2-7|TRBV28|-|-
CASNGIYEQYF
TGTGCCAGCAACGGAATTTACGAGCAGTACTTC
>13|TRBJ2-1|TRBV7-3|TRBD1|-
CASSTGQGNEQFF
TGTGCCAGCAGCACCGGACAGGGGAATGAGCAGTTCTTC
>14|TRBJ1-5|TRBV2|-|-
CASSEPVSNQPQHF
TGTGCCAGCAGTGAACCGGTCTCTAATCAGCCCCAGCATTTT
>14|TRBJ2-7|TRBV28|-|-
CASSLGGIGYEQYF
TGTGCCAGCAGTCTAGGCGGGATTGGCTACGAGCAGTACTTC
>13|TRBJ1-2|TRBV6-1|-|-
CASSDSGLYGYTF
TGTGCCAGCAGTGACTCCGGGCTCTATGGCTACACCTTC
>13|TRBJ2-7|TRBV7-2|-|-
CASSFGGVYEQYF
TGTGCCAGCAGCTTCGGGGGTGTCTACGAGCAGTACTTC
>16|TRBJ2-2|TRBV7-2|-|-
CASSSPWQSNTGELFF
TGTGCCAGCAGCTCCCCTTGGCAGAGCAACACCGGGGAGCTGTTTTTT
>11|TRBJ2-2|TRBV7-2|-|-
CASQLYGELFF
TGTGCCAGCCAGCTGTATGGGGAGCTGTTTTTT
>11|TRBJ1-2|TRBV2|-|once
CASGQLYGYTF
TGTGCCAGCGGACAGCTCTATGGCTACACCTTC
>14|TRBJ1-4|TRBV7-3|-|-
CASTPQDYNEKLFF
TGTGCCAGCACACCCCAGGACTATAATGAAAAACTGTTTTTT
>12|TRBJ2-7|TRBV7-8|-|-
CASRRRGSEQYF
TGTGCCAGCAGACGCAGGGGTTCTGAGCAGTACTTC
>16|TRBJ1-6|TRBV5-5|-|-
CASSPGLRRSNSPLHF
TGTGCCAGCAGCCCAGGGCTGAGACGGAGCAATTCACCCCTCCACTTT
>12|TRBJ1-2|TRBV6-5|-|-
CASSGGNERYTF
TGTGCCAGCAGCGGGGGGAATGAACGTTACACCTTC
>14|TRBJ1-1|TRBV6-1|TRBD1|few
CASSRQGGDTEAFF
TGTGCCAGCAGTAGACAGGGTGGAGACACTGAAGCTTTCTTT
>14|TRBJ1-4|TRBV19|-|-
CASSIEGGWEKLFF
TGTGCCAGTAGTATAGAAGGAGGCTGGGAAAAACTGTTTTTT
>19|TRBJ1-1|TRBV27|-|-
CASSLYGDALGMENTEAFF
TGTGCCAGCAGTTTATACGGGGACGCACTAGGGATGGAGAACACTGAAGCTTTCTTT
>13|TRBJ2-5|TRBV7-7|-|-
CASSPNSGETQYF
TGTGCTAGCAGCCCCAATTCTGGGGAGACCCAGTACTTC
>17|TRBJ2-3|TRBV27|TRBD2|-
CASSLFVSGGYTDTQYF
TGTGCCAGCAGTTTATTTGTTAGCGGGGGATACACAGATACGCAGTATTTT
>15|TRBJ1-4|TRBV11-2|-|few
CASSLVGGVNEKLFF
TGTGCCAGCAGCCTAGTAGGCGGGGTTAATGAAAAACTGTTTTTT
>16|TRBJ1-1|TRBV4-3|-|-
CASSQDGRGGLTEAFF
TGCGCCAGCAGCCAAGATGGACGGGGGGGGTTGACTGAAGCTTTCTTT
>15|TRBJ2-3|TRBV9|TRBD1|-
CASSLRQGRTDTQYF
TGTGCCAGCAGCTTACGACAGGGCCGCACAGATACGCAGTATTTT
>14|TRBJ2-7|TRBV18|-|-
CASSPVYPSYEQYF
TGTGCCAGCTCACCCGTTTATCCCTCCTACGAGCAGTACTTC
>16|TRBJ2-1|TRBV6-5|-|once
CASSYSGPRIYNEQFF
TGTGCCAGCAGTTACTCGGGACCGAGAATTTACAATGAGCAGTTCTTC
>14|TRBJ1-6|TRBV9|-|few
CASSTVVMGSPLHF
TGTGCCAGCAGCACCGTAGTAATGGGTTCACCCCTCCACTTT
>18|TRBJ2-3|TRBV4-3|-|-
CASSQVESKLWRSDTQYF
TGCGCCAGCAGCCAAGTCGAGTCGAAACTATGGCGGAGCGATACGCAGTATTTT
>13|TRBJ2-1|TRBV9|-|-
CASSPRSYNEQFF
TGTGCCAGCAGCCCGCGCTCCTACAATGAGCAGTTCTTC
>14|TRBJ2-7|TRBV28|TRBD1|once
CASRSRQGGYEQYF
TGTGCCAGCAGATCCCGACAGGGGGGTTACGAGCAGTACTTC
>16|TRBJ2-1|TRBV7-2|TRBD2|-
CASSLELGGPYNEQFF
TGTGCCAGCAGCTTAGAATTGGGAGGGCCCTACAATGAGCAGTTCTTC
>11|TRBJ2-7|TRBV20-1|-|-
CSARDNPEQYF
TGCAGTGCTAGAGATAACCCCGAGCAGTACTTC